The clone carrying this T cell receptor (beta chain) was counted at least ten times. Antigen specificity is unknown. These data belong to a study of regulatory T cells in long-lasting Graves disease. On the study more broadly: Graves' patients, diagnosed recently, had received antithyroid drugs under 3 months. Findings of the study overall: The study found persistent patients shared more public clonotypes (more than 2,500) than new patients (approximately 970). Newly diagnosed disease favored TRBV20-1 and TRBJ2-1 over persistent disease.

Between the trimmed V and J ends, which lost 2 bases and 5 bases, there was a span of 9 bases. CDR3 length equals 12 residues. CDR1 and CDR2 (germline): GTSNPN, SVGIG (reference sequence). Noted time point: newly diagnosed GD, antithyroid drugs for less than 3 months. PBMC-derived RNA was used for the TCR library. Assembly of TCR beta libraries relied on iRepertoire HTBI primers together with Arm-PCR of CDR3 regions. TCRdb analysed the multiplex PCR reads with MiXCR anew, one entry per CDR3 protein. The data hold 580,000 or so distinct CDR3 sequences, with 15% to 20% observed a single time. This sample also belongs to another study, concerning T cells in Graves' hyperthyroidism and ophthalmopathy.

This chain connects TRBV30 to TRBJ1-2, with D unresolved. This material consisted of peripheral blood mononuclear cells (PBMCs), taken at new diagnosis, from a patient treated with antithyroid drugs. This receptor was obtained from a man younger than 35 with Graves disease. The CDR3: CAWSYGRYGYTF. As DNA, the CDR3 is TGTGCCTGGAGTTACGGTCGGTATGGCTACACCTTC. Variable domain in full (rest from reference TRBV30 and TRBJ1-2): SQTIHQWPATLVQPVGSPLSLECTVEGTSNPNLYWYRQAAGRGLQLLFYSVGIGQISSEVPQNLSASRPQDRQFILSSKKLLLSDSGFYLCAWSYGRYGYTFGSGTRLTVV.